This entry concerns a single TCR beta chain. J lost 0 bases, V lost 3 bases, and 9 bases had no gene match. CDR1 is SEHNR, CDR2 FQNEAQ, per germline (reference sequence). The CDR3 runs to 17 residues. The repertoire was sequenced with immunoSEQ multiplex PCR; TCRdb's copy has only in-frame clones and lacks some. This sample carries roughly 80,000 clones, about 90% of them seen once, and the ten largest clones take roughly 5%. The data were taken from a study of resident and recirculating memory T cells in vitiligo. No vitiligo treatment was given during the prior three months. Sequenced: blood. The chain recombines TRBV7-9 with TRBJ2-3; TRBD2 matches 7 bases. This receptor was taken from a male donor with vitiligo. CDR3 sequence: CASSLNLLAFSTDTQYF. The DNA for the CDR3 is TGTGCCAGCAGCTTGAACTTACTAGCGTTCAGCACAGATACGCAGTATTTT.